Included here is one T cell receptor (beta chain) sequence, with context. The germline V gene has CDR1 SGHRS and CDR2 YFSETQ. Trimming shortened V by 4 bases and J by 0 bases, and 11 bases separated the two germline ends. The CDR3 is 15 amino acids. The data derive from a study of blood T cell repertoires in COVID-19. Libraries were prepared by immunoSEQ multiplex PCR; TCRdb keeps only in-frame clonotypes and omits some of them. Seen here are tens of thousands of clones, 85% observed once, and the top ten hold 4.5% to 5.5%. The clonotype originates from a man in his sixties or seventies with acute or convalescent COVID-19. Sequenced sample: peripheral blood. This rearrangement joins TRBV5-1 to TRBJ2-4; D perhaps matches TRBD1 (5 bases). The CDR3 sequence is CASSPTDIAKNIQYF. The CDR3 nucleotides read TGCGCCAGCAGCCCGACAGATATAGCCAAAAACATTCAGTACTTC.